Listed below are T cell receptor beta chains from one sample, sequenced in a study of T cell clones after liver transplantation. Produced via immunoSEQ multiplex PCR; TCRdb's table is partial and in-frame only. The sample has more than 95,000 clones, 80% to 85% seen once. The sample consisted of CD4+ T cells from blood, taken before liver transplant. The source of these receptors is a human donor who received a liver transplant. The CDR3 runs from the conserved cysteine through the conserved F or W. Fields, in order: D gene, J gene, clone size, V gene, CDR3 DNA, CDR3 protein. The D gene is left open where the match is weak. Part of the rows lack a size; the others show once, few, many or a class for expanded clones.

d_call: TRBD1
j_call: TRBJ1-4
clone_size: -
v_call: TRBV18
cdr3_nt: TGTGCCAGCTCACCACCGTCGGGACAGGGGGCTAGGGAAAAACTGTTTTTT
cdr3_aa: CASSPPSGQGAREKLFF

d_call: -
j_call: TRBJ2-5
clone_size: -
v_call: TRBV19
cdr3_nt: TGTGCCAGTAGTCCCACGACAGGAGAGACCCAGTACTTC
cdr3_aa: CASSPTTGETQYF

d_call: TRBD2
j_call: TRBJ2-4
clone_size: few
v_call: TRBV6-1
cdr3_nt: TGTGCCGCCGCGGGGGATTGGAGAAACATTCAGTACTTC
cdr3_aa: CAAAGDWRNIQYF

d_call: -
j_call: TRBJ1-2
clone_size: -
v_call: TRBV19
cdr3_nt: TGTGCCAGTAGTACGGGCTACGGCTACACCTTC
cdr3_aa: CASSTGYGYTF

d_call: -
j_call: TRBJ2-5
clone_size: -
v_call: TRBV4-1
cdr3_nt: TGCGCCAGCAGTGTGACAGTCTCCCAAGAGACCCAGTACTTC
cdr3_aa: CASSVTVSQETQYF

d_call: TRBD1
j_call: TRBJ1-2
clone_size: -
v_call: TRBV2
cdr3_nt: TGTGCCAGCAGCGGTACGTCGACAGGGGGCCGGGGCTACACCTTC
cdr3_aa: CASSGTSTGGRGYTF

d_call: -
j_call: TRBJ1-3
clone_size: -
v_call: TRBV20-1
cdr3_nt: TGCAGTGCAGGGGACGGAAACACCATATATTTT
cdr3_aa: CSAGDGNTIYF

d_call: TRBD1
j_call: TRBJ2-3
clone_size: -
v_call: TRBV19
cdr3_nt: TGTGCCAGTAGTCCCCCGGGACAGGGTCTTGGAGATACGCAGTATTTT
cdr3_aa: CASSPPGQGLGDTQYF

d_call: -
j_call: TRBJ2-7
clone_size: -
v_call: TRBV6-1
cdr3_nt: TGTGCCAGCAGTCTAGAACAGATCTACGAGCAGTACTTC
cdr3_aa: CASSLEQIYEQYF

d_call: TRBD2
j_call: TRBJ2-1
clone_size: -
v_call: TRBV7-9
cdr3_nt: TGTGCCAGCAGCTTAGTGACTAGCGGGAGGGACAATGAGCAGTTCTTC
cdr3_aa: CASSLVTSGRDNEQFF

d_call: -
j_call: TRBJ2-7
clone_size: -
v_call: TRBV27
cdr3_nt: TGTGCCAGCAGTTTATCGGGGAGCTCCTACGAGCAGTACTTC
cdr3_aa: CASSLSGSSYEQYF

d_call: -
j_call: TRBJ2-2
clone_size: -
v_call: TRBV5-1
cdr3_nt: TGCGCCAGCAGCTCACTAGCTTCGAACACCGGGGAGCTGTTTTTT
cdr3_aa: CASSSLASNTGELFF

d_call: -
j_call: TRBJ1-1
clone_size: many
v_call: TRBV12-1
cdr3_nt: TGTGCCAGCAGCGGGGGACTGAAGAACACTGAAGCTTTCTTT
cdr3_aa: CASSGGLKNTEAFF

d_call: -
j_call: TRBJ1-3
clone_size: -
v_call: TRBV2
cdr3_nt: TGTGCCAGCAGTGAATTAGTACAGGGACACACCATATATTTT
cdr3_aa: CASSELVQGHTIYF

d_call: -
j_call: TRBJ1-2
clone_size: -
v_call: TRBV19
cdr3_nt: TGTGCCTGCGGATGGGACCGCGGACCTGGCTACACCTTC
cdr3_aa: CACGWDRGPGYTF

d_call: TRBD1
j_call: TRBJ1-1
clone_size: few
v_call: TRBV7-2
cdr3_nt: TGTGCCAGCAGCTTGGGACAGTTGAACACTGAAGCTTTCTTT
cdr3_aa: CASSLGQLNTEAFF

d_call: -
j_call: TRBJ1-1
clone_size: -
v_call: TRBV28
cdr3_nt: TGTGCCAGCAGGTACCAGAACACTGAAGCTTTCTTT
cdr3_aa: CASRYQNTEAFF

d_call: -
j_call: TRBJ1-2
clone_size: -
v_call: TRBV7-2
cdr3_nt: TGTGCCAGCAGCTTACGGAGGGACTCCTATGGCTACACCTTC
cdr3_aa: CASSLRRDSYGYTF

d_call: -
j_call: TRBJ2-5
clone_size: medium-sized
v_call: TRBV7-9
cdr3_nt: TGTGCCAGCAGCTTACCCCAGGGTTTACGTGCGGGAGAGACCCAGTACTTC
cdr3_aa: CASSLPQGLRAGETQYF

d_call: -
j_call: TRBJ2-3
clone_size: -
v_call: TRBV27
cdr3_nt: TGTGCCAGCGGCGAGGTTAGGACAGATACGCAGTATTTT
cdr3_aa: CASGEVRTDTQYF

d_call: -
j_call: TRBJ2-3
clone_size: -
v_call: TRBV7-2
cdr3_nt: TGTGCCAGCAGCTTAAGCCCTAGCACAGATACGCAGTATTTT
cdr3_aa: CASSLSPSTDTQYF

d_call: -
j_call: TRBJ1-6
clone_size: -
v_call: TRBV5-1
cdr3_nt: TGCGCCAGCAGCTTGTTTTCTGACGATAATTCACCCCTCCACTTT
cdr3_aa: CASSLFSDDNSPLHF

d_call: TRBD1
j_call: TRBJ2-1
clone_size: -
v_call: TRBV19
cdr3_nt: TGTGCCAGTAGTGCACTAAGGGACAGGGGGTCAAATGAGCAGTTCTTC
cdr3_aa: CASSALRDRGSNEQFF

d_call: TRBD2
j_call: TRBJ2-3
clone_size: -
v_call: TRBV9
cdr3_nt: TGTGCCAGCAGCGCCCGGACTAGCGGGGCGGGAGATACGCAGTATTTT
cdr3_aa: CASSARTSGAGDTQYF

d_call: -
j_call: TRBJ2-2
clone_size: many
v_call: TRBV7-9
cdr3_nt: TGTGCCAGCAGCTTGGGCTTAGCGGCCCCTGGGGAGCTGTTTTTT
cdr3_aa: CASSLGLAAPGELFF

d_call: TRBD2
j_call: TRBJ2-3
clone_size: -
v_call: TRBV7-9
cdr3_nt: TGTGCCAGCAGCTTAGCCCTAGCGGGGGGGCGTACAGATACGCAGTATTTT
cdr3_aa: CASSLALAGGRTDTQYF

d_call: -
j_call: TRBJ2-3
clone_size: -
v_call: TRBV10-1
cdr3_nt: TGCGCCAGCAGTCCGGGACGGGGAAGCACAGATACGCAGTATTTT
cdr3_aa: CASSPGRGSTDTQYF

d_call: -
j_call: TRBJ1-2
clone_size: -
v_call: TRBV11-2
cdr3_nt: TGTGCCAGCAGCTTAGGCCGAATATATGGCTACACCTTC
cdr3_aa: CASSLGRIYGYTF

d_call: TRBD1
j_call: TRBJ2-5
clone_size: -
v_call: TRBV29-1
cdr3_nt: TGCAGCGCTCCGGGACAGGGTTTCCAAGAGACCCAGTACTTC
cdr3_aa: CSAPGQGFQETQYF

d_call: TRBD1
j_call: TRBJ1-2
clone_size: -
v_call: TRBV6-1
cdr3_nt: TGTGCCAGGAGGGACAGGACGAATGCCGGCTACACCTTC
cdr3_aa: CARRDRTNAGYTF

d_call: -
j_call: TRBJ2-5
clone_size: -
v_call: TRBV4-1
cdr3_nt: TGCGCCAGCAGCCAAGGTGGTATCGCAGCGGAGACCCAGTACTTC
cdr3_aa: CASSQGGIAAETQYF

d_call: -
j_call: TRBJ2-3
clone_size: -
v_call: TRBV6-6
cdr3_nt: TGTGCCAGCAGTTACCGGGGAGATACGCAGTATTTT
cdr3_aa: CASSYRGDTQYF

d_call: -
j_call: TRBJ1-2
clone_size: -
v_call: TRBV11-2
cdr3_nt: TGTGCCAGCAGCTTAGGAGTTGGGTATGGCTACACCTTC
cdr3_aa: CASSLGVGYGYTF

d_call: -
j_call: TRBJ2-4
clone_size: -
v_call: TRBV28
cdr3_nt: TGTGCCAGCAGTTTAAAGGGAAACATTCAGTACTTC
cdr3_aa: CASSLKGNIQYF

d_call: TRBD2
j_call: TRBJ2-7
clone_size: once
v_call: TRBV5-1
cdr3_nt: TGCGCCAGCAGCTTGACGGGGGGACCAACCTACGAGCAGTACTTC
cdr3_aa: CASSLTGGPTYEQYF

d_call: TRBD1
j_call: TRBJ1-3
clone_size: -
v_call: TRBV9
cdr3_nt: TGTGCCAGCAGCGAGGGACAGGGTCCTGGAAACACCATATATTTT
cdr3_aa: CASSEGQGPGNTIYF

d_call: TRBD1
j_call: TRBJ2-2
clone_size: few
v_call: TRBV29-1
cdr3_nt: TGCAGCGTTCGACCGGACAGGGATGATTCCGGGGAGCTGTTTTTT
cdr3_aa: CSVRPDRDDSGELFF

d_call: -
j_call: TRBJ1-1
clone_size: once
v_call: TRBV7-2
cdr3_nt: TGTGCCAGCAGCCCCAGCCCAAACACTGAAGCTTTCTTT
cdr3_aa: CASSPSPNTEAFF

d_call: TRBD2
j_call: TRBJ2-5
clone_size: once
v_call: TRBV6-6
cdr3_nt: TGTGCCAGCAGTTACGGGCTAGCGGGGCTAGAGACCCAGTACTTC
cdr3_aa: CASSYGLAGLETQYF

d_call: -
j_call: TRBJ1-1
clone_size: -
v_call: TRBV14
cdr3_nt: TGTGCCAGCAGGCAGACCGGGACATCGACTGAAGCTTTCTTT
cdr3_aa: CASRQTGTSTEAFF

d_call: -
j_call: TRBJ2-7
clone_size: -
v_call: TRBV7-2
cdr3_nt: TGTGCCAGCAGCTTAGCCCGCTCCTACGAGCAGTACTTC
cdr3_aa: CASSLARSYEQYF

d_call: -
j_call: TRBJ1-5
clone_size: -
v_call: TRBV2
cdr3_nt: TGTGCCAGCAAGGGGATAGGGCTTGGGCCCCAGCATTTT
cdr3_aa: CASKGIGLGPQHF

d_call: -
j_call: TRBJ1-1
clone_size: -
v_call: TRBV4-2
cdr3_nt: TGTGCCAGCAGCCAAGATCTGGGGTCTTTAGCTTTCTTT
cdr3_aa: CASSQDLGSLAFF